This TCR beta chain was observed in a study of blood T cell repertoires in COVID-19. Original processing notes: Reference gene primer amplification yielded estimated nucleated cell counts. Method: immunoSEQ multiplex PCR; TCRdb's copy keeps in-frame clones and lacks some. V, J and clone size reflect that table, while D and trimming were determined from the DNA. Of more than 95,000 clones in the sample, 70% to 90% were seen once. V was trimmed by 3 bases and J by 2 bases, leaving 10 bases between them. The CDR3 sequence is 15 residues long. Germline-derived CDR1 and CDR2 are MNHEY and SMNVEV (reference sequence).

The sequenced material came from peripheral blood. The rearrangement joins TRBV27 to TRBJ2-2, with a tentative D call TRBD1 (5 bases). This TCR came from a woman aged 60-75 years with acute or convalescent COVID-19. The chain's CDR3 is CASSFRDRNTGELFF. The CDR3 region has the DNA TGTGCCAGCAGTTTTAGAGACAGAAACACCGGGGAGCTGTTTTTT.